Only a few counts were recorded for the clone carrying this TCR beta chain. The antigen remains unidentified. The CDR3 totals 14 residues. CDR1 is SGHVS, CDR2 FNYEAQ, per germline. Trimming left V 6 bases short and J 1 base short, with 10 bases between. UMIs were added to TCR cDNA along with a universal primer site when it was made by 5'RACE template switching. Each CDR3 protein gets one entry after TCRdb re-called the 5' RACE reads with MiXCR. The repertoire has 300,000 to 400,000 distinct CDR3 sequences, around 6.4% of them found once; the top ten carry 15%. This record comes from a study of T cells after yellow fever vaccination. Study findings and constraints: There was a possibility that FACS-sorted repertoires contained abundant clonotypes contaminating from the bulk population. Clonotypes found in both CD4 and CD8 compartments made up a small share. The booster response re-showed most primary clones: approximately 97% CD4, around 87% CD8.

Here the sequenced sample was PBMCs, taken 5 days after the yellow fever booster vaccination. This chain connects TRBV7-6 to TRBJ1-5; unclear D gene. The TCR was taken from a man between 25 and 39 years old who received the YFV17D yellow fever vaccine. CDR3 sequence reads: CASSSDMSNQPQHF. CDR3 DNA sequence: TGTGCCAGCAGTTCAGACATGAGCAATCAGCCCCAGCATTTT.